These 22 T cell receptor beta chains were sequenced from one sample in a study of PD-1 blockade in classical Hodgkin lymphoma. This table comes from immunoSEQ multiplex PCR, and its TCRdb copy is limited to in-frame clones, with some not included. Among some 25,000 clones, roughly four fifths were seen once, and the ten largest hold 11%. No patient escaped relapse after autologous stem cell transplantation, and brentuximab vedotin exposure varied. The sample was peripheral blood mononuclear cells (PBMCs), taken before the second cycle of nivolumab. The receptor source for this set is a human donor with classical Hodgkin lymphoma.

This rearrangement joins TRBV28 to TRBJ2-3; D is possibly TRBD2 (6 bases). The germline V gene has CDR1 MDHEN and CDR2 SYDVKM. V was pared by 7 bases and J by 5 bases, with 16 bases between. The CDR3 sequence is 14 residues long. This CDR3 reads CASTRAGSVDTQYF. The DNA for the CDR3 is TGTGCCAGCACCAGAGCGGGTTCCGTAGATACGCAGTATTTT.

V and J are TRBV2 and TRBJ2-1; 10 bases match TRBD1. CDR1 is SNHLY and CDR2 is FYNNEI in the germline V gene. The CDR3 consists of 20 residues. Unmatched junction bases numbered 17, after V lost 2 bases and J lost 4 bases. The CDR3 coding sequence is TGTGCCAGCAGTGAACTCGGACAGGGGGTCCTACCTACTTTGTACAATGAGCAGTTCTTC. Its translation is CASSELGQGVLPTLYNEQFF. The variable domain in full, with the rest retrieved from reference TRBV2 and TRBJ2-1, is EPEVTQTPSHQVTQMGQEVILRCVPISNHLYFYWYRQILGQKVEFLVSFYNNEISEKSEIFDDQFSVERPDGSNFTLKIRSTKLEDSAMYFCASSELGQGVLPTLYNEQFFGPGTRLTVL.

V usage is TRBV19 and J usage is TRBJ2-7; D gene unclear. The V end was cut by 5 bases, the J end by 3 bases, with 11 bases between. Germline lookup yields CDR1 LNHDA and CDR2 SQIVND (reference sequence). The CDR3 runs to 13 residues. CDR3 in DNA: TGTGCCAGTAGTTACACTCCGAGCTACGAGCAGTACTTC. Its protein is CASSYTPSYEQYF. The whole variable domain, filled in from reference TRBV19 and TRBJ2-7, reads DGGITQSPKYLFRKEGQNVTLSCEQNLNHDAMYWYRQDPGQGLRLIYYSQIVNDFQKGDIAEGYSVSREKKESFPLTVTSAQKNPTAFYLCASSYTPSYEQYFGPGTRLTVT.

The chain combines TRBV2 with TRBJ2-7; D gene ambiguous. Trimming removed 4 bases at V and 1 base at J, with 5 bases between. Germline loops: CDR1 SNHLY, CDR2 FYNNEI. This CDR3 spans 12 amino acids. CDR3 in DNA: TGTGCCAGCAGTGGGACGTCCTACGAGCAGTACTTC. Protein product: CASSGTSYEQYF.

The chain links TRBV7-9 to TRBJ2-5; maybe TRBD1 (5 bases). Between the trimmed V and J ends, which lost 4 bases and 1 base, there was a span of 13 bases. The CDR3 is 15 amino acids. Germline CDR1 and CDR2: SEHNR and FQNEAQ (reference sequence). The CDR3 DNA reads as TGTGCCAGCAGCTCCCCAGACAGAGTCCAAGAGACCCAGTACTTC. Protein product: CASSSPDRVQETQYF. Full variable domain (outside the CDR3, taken from reference TRBV7-9 and TRBJ2-5): DTGVSQNPRHKITKRGQNVTFRCDPISEHNRLYWYRQTLGQGPEFLTYFQNEAQLEKSRLLSDRFSAERPKGSFSTLEIQRTEQGDSAMYLCASSSPDRVQETQYFGPGTRLLVL.

The rearrangement uses TRBV29-1 and TRBJ2-1; no clear D. The CDR3 has 11 amino acids. Germline CDR1 SQVTM, CDR2 ANQGSEA. CDR3 amino acids: CSCRQNNEQFF. In DNA form, the CDR3 reads TGCAGTTGCCGTCAAAACAATGAGCAGTTCTTC.

The sample holds one count of this clone. The rearrangement links TRBV28 to TRBJ1-1; no firm D call. The CDR3 has 12 amino acids. The ends were cut back, 8 bases at V and 3 bases at J, with 10 bases in the middle. Per germline, CDR1 MDHEN and CDR2 SYDVKM. CDR3 loop: CASGGRDTEAFF. CDR3 bases: TGTGCCAGCGGAGGGAGGGACACTGAAGCTTTCTTT.

V and J are TRBV4-2 and TRBJ2-3; 8 bases line up with TRBD1. The CDR3 covers 17 residues. Trimming removed 1 base from V and 4 bases from J; junction bases left unmatched: 10. Germline V gives CDR1 LGHNA, CDR2 YNFKEQ. CDR3 DNA: TGTGCCAGCAGCCAAGTTTCAGGACAGGGCGCGGCAGATACGCAGTATTTT. Translating gives CASSQVSGQGAADTQYF.

J is TRBJ1-5 and V is TRBV6-4, with TRBD1 as a possible D gene (6 bases). CDR1 MRHNA and CDR2 SNTAGT come from the germline V gene. V was shortened by 3 bases and J by 7 bases, with 13 bases between the two germline ends. The CDR3 covers 14 residues. CDR3 in amino acids: CASSEEGDGQPQHF. The CDR3 nucleotides read TGTGCCAGCAGTGAGGAGGGGGATGGGCAGCCCCAGCATTTT.

The table lists this clone with a few counts. Here the CDR3 DNA reads TGCGCCAGCAGCCAGACTAACATATACAGCGGGGGGTTCAATGAGCAGTTCTTC. Its translation is CASSQTNIYSGGFNEQFF. The chain links TRBV4-3 to TRBJ2-1, with 9 bases lining up with TRBD2. Germline CDR1 and CDR2: LGHNA and YSLEER. There are 18 residues in the CDR3. V shed 3 bases, J shed 6 bases, and the junction held 15 bases outside the gene matches.

The chain has TRBV5-8 and TRBJ1-3; D gene ambiguous. The length of the CDR3 is 12 residues. Germline CDR1 and CDR2: SGHTS and YDEGEE. V was clipped by 5 bases and J by 2 bases, with 5 bases between them. CDR3 DNA sequence: TGTGCCAGCAGACCTCCTGGAAACACCATATATTTT. Its protein is CASRPPGNTIYF.

Here the CDR3 DNA reads TGTGCCAGCAGTCAAGAGGGCGGGGAGGTCGGGGAAAAACTGTTTTTT. It codes for CASSQEGGEVGEKLFF. The chain joins TRBV7-6 to TRBJ1-4; D call uncertain. Germline values: CDR1 SGHVS, CDR2 FNYEAQ. Trimming pared 6 bases from V and 8 bases from J, leaving 22 bases between. The CDR3 is 16 residues long.

The V call is TRBV5-6, the J call TRBJ2-7; the D call may be TRBD1 or TRBD2 (7 bases each). Trimming took 3 bases from V and 6 from J, leaving 13 bases between them. The germline V gene encodes CDR1 SGHDT and CDR2 YYEEEE. The length of the CDR3 is 13 residues. CDR3 sequence reads: CASSSIRGGEQYF. The DNA of the CDR3 is TGTGCCAGCAGCTCCATCAGGGGGGGCGAGCAGTACTTC.

The chain links TRBV29-1 to TRBJ1-2, with no clear D. Germline-derived CDR1 and CDR2 are SQVTM and ANQGSEA. Trimming took 5 bases from V and 6 from J, leaving 4 bases between them. The CDR3 covers 9 residues. This CDR3 reads CSVQDGYTF. The CDR3 bases are TGCAGCGTTCAGGATGGCTACACCTTC.

The chain carries TRBV7-2 and TRBJ1-5; D ambiguous. This CDR3 is 13 amino acids long. Deletions cut 1 base from V and 10 bases from J, with 11 bases between. CDR1 SGHTA and CDR2 FQGNSA come from the germline V gene. DNA for the CDR3: TGTGCCAGCAGCTTAGGTGGCCCCCAACCCCAGCATTTT. Protein: CASSLGGPQPQHF.

The chain recombines TRBV7-2 with TRBJ2-1; TRBD2 might be the D (6 bases). Between the trimmed V and J ends, which lost 1 base and 9 bases, there was a span of 7 bases. Germline CDR1 and CDR2: SGHTA and FQGNSA. The CDR3 runs 12 residues. CDR3 nucleotides: TGTGCCAGCAGCTTAGTTAGCGGTGAGCAGTTCTTC. Residues: CASSLVSGEQFF.

CDR3: CASGPGDRTDTQYF. The CDR3 bases are TGTGCTAGTGGGCCTGGGGACCGCACAGATACGCAGTATTTT. This chain connects TRBV12-5 to TRBJ2-3, with D tentatively TRBD1 or TRBD2 (5 bases each). Germline CDR1 reads LGHNT; CDR2 reads FRNRAP. V was clipped by 6 bases and J by 1 base, with 11 bases between them. This CDR3 contains 14 residues.

J is TRBJ2-7 and V is TRBV4-3; tentative D call: TRBD2 (6 bases). CDR3 length: 15 residues. CDR1 and CDR2 (germline): LGHNA, YSLEER. V was pared by 1 base and J by 3 bases, with 13 bases between. CDR3 nucleotides: TGCGCCAGCAGCCAAGGGGGAGGCAGAGACTACGAGCAGTACTTC. It specifies CASSQGGGRDYEQYF.

The chain couples TRBV4-3 to TRBJ2-7, with unresolved D. Trimming took 2 bases from V and 3 from J, leaving 8 bases between them. The CDR3 is made up of 13 amino acids. Germline V gene sequence: CDR1 LGHNA, CDR2 YSLEER. The CDR3 loop reads CASSQIRGYEQYF. CDR3 nucleotide sequence: TGCGCCAGCAGCCAAATAAGAGGCTACGAGCAGTACTTC.

V and J are TRBV6-5 and TRBJ2-1, with 8 bases matching TRBD1. V lost 5 bases and J lost 13; bases outside the gene matches: 4. Germline CDR1 is MNHEY and CDR2 is SVGAGI. The CDR3 extends over 11 amino acids. CDR3: CASSHGTGQFF. The DNA for the CDR3 is TGTGCCAGCAGTCACGGGACAGGACAGTTCTTC.

The V and J genes are TRBV5-6 and TRBJ2-2, with D hard to call. This CDR3 spans 13 amino acids. V was shortened by 0 bases and J by 6 bases, with 6 bases between the two germline ends. The V gene's germline CDR1 is SGHDT and CDR2 YYEEEE. CDR3 protein: CASSLGRPGELFF. The CDR3 nucleotides read TGTGCCAGCAGCTTGGGCCGGCCCGGGGAGCTGTTTTTT.

The chain carries TRBV23-1 and TRBJ2-5; TRBD1 matches 11 bases. TRBV23-1 is flagged as an ORF with uncertain function. This CDR3 spans 17 amino acids. V lost 1 base, J lost 4 bases, and 8 bases stayed unmatched. This chain's CDR3 is CASSQCEDRGRGETQYF. The CDR3 nucleotides read TGCGCCAGCAGTCAATGTGAGGACAGGGGGCGCGGAGAGACCCAGTACTTC.